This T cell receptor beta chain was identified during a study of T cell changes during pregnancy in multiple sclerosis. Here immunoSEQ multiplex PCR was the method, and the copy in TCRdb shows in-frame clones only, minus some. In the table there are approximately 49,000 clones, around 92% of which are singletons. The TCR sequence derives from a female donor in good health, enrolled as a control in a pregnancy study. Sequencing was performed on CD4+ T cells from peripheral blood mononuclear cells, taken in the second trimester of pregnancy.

In DNA, the CDR3 is TGCAGCGTTGTGAGGCAGAGCACAGATACGCAGTATTTT. Protein: CSVVRQSTDTQYF. This rearrangement joins TRBV29-1 to TRBJ2-3; D is unclear. Germline loops: CDR1 SQVTM, CDR2 ANQGSEA. V lost 4 bases, J lost 0 bases, and 8 bases lay in between. CDR3 length equals 13 residues.